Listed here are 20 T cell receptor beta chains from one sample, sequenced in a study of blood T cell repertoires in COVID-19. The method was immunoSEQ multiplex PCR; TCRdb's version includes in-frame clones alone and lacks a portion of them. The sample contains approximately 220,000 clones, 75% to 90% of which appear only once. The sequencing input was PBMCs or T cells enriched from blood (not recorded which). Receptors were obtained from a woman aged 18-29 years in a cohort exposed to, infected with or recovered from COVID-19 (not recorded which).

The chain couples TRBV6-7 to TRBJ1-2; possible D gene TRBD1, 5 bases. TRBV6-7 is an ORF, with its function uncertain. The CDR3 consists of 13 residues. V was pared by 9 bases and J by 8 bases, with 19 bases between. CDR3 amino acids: CARGQGLLWGYTF. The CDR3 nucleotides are TGTGCCAGGGGCCAGGGTCTTCTTTGGGGCTACACCTTC.

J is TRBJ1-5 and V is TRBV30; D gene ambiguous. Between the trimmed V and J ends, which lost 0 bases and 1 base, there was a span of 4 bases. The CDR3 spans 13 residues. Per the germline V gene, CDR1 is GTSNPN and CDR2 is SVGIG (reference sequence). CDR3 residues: CAWSVGSNQPQHF. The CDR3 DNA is TGTGCCTGGAGTGTCGGGAGCAATCAGCCCCAGCATTTT.

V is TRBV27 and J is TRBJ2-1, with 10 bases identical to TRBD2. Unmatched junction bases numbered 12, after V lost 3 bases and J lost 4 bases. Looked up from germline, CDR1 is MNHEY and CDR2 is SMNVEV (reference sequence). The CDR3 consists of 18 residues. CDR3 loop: CASSFLAGDSSHYNEQFF. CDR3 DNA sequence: TGTGCCAGCAGTTTCCTAGCGGGGGACTCATCCCATTACAATGAGCAGTTCTTC.

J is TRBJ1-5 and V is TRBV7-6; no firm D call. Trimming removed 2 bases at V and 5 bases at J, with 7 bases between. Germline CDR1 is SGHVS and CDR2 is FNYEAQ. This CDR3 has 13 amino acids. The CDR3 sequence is CASSLMSDQPQHF. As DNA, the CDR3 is TGTGCCAGCAGCTTAATGAGCGATCAGCCCCAGCATTTT.

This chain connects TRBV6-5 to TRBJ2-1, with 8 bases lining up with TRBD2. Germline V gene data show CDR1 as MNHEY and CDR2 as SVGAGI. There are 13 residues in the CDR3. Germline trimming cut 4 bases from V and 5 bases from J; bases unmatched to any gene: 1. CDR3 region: CASSLGLDNEQFF. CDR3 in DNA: TGTGCCAGCAGTTTGGGACTAGACAATGAGCAGTTCTTC.

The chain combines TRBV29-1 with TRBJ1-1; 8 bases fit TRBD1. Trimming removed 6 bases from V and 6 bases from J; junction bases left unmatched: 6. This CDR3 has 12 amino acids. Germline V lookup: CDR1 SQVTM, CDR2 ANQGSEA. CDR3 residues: CSVRTGQAEAFF. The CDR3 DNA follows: TGCAGCGTCCGGACAGGGCAGGCTGAAGCTTTCTTT.

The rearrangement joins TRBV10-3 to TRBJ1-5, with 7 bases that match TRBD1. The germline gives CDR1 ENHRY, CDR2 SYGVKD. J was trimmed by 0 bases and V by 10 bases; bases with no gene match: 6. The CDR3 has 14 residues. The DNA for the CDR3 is TGTGCCACTCACCAGGGGGATAGCAATCAGCCCCAGCATTTT. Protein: CATHQGDSNQPQHF.

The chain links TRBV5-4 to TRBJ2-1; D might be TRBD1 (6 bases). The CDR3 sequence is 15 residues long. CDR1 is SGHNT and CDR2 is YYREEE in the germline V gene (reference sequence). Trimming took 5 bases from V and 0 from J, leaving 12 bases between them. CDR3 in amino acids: CASSPQGSSYNEQFF. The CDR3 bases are TGTGCCAGCAGTCCACAGGGAAGCTCCTACAATGAGCAGTTCTTC.

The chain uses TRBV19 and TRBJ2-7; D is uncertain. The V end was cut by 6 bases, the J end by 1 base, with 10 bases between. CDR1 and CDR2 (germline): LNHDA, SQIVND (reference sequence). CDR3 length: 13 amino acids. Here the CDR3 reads CASSLDGSYEQYF. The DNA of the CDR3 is TGTGCCAGTAGCCTAGACGGGTCCTACGAGCAGTACTTC.

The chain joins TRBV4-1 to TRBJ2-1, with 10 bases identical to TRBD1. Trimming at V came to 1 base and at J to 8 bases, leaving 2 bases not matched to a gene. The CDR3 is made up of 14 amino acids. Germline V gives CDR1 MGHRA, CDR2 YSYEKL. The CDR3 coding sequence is TGCGCCAGCAGCCAAGTGACAGGGGGCCATGAGCAGTTCTTC. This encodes CASSQVTGGHEQFF.

The CDR3 nucleotides are TGTGCCAGCAGTGAAGTTGGAGGGAATAGCAATCAGCCCCAGCATTTT. Protein sequence: CASSEVGGNSNQPQHF. The chain couples TRBV6-1 to TRBJ1-5, with D unresolved. Germline values: CDR1 MNHNS, CDR2 SASEGT. This CDR3 has 16 amino acids. Trimming stripped 1 base from V and 0 bases from J, with 10 bases between.

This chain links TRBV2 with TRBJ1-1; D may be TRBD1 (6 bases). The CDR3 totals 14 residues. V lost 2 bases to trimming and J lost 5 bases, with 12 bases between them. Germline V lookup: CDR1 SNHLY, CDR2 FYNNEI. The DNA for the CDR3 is TGTGCCAGCAGTGAAATCGGAGACAGGACTGAAGCTTTCTTT. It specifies CASSEIGDRTEAFF.

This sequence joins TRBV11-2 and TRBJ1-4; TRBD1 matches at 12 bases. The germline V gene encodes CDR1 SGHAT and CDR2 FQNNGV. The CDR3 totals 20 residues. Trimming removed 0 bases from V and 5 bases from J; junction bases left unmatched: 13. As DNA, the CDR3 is TGTGCCAGCAGCTTAGAAAGGGACAGGGGGCCCGGATTACGGAATGAAAAACTGTTTTTT. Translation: CASSLERDRGPGLRNEKLFF.

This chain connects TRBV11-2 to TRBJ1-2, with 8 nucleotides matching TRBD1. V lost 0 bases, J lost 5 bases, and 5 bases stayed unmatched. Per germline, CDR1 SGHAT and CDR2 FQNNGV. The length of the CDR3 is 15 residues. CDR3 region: CASSLEGQASYGYTF. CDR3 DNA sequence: TGTGCCAGCAGCTTAGAGGGACAGGCCTCTTATGGCTACACCTTC.

The CDR3 DNA sequence: TGTGCCATCAGTGATCGGACTGAACAAGAGACCCAGTACTTC. It codes for CAISDRTEQETQYF. The V gene is TRBV10-3, the J gene TRBJ2-5, with TRBD2 as a possible D gene (5 bases). The CDR3 consists of 14 residues. Trimming removed 3 bases from V and 2 bases from J, with 10 bases in between. Germline V gene sequence: CDR1 ENHRY, CDR2 SYGVKD.

For the CDR3, the DNA is TGTCCCGAGGATCAAGTAAACAGGGGCGGTAATGAAAAACTGTTTTTT. This encodes CPEDQVNRGGNEKLFF. The chain has TRBV2 and TRBJ1-4, with 7 bases identical to TRBD1. The CDR3 is 16 amino acids. In germline, CDR1 is SNHLY, CDR2 FYNNEI.

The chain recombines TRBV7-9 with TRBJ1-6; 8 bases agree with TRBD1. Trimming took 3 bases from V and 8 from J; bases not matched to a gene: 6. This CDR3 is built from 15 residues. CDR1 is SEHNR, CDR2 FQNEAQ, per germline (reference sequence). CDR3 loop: CASSLVTGGDSPLHF. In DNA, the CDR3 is TGTGCCAGCAGCTTGGTCACAGGGGGGGATTCACCCCTCCACTTT.

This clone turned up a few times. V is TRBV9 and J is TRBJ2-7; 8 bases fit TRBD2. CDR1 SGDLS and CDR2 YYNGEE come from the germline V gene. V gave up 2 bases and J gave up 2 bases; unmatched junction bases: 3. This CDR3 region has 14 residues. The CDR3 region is CASSVRGGPYEQYF. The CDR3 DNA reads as TGTGCCAGCAGCGTGCGCGGGGGGCCCTACGAGCAGTACTTC.

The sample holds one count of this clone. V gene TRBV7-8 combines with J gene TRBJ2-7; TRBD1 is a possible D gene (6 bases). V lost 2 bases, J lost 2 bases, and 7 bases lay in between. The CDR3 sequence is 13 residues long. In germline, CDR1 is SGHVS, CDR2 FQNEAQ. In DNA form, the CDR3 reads TGTGCCAGCAGCTTAAGGGACACCTACGAGCAGTACTTC. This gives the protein CASSLRDTYEQYF.

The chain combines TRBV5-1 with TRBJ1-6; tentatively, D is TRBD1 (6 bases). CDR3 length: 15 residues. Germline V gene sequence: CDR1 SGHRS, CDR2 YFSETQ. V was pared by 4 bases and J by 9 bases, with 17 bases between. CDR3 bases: TGCGCCAGCAGCCTTGACCGGGACAATTTTTCACCCCTCCACTTT. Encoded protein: CASSLDRDNFSPLHF.